This TCR beta chain comes out of a study of long-term antiretroviral therapy in people with HIV. The wider study: Some samples came about a decade before the 2015 immediate-ART recommendation, and these were the earliest. General study results and limits: Gathering of blood took place between about 2003 and 2017, possibly under older ART regimens.

At the survey level, the v3.0 immunoSEQ assay was run. Produced via immunoSEQ multiplex PCR; TCRdb's table is partial and in-frame only. The repertoire has 25,000 to 35,000 clones, 80% of them found once; the top ten carry around 7.2%. Roughly 1-10 million cryopreserved PBMC were held in samples before DNA extraction. Germline V lookup: CDR1 LGHNA, CDR2 YSLEER. V was trimmed by 4 bases and J by 6 bases, leaving 11 bases between them. The CDR3 consists of 13 residues. Worth noting for this clone: Its antigen is currently unknown.

The receptor comes from a man in his forties or fifties with HIV. Sequences were derived from unsorted PBMCs, sampled 0.3 years after starting antiretroviral therapy. The chain combines TRBV4-3 with TRBJ2-3; D is possibly TRBD1 (5 bases). The CDR3 region is CASSPRHRDTQYF. CDR3 bases: TGCGCCAGCAGCCCGCGTCACAGGGATACGCAGTATTTT.